The present T cell receptor (beta chain) was sequenced within a study of cytomegalovirus exposure and HLA in healthy donors. Study observations and caveats: Analysis performed later found more than 15,000 TCR beta sequences associated with HLA alleles at 0.05 false discovery rate. A reported reduction in N-insertions relative to the 666-donor mean was seen in an Asian-associated ancestry cluster in a later analysis.

Between the trimmed V and J ends, which lost 1 base and 0 bases, there was a span of 7 bases. There are 15 residues in the CDR3. Germline-derived CDR1 and CDR2 are SGHRS and YFSETQ. Each donor's status was that of a healthy bone marrow donor. Regarding this clone: Antigen specificity is unknown.

Primers: 60 Vbeta forward and 13 Jbeta reverse. Method: immunoSEQ multiplex PCR; TCRdb's copy keeps in-frame clones and lacks some. Its table records 130,000 or so clones. The sample taken for sequencing was PBMCs. This chain links TRBV5-1 with TRBJ2-2; TRBD1 might be the D (5 bases). The origin of this receptor is a woman aged 40 to 49 in good health and CMV-seronegative. The DNA for the CDR3 is TGCGCCAGCAGCTTGCCAGGGCCGAACACCGGGGAGCTGTTTTTT. Protein sequence: CASSLPGPNTGELFF. The full variable domain, rest sourced from reference TRBV5-1 and TRBJ2-2, is KAGVTQTPRYLIKTRGQQVTLSCSPISGHRSVSWYQQTPGQGLQFLFEYFSETQRNKGNFPGRFSGRQFSNSRSEMNVSTLELGDSALYLCASSLPGPNTGELFFGEGSRLTVL.